The 13 T cell receptor beta chains below were found in one sample sequenced in a study of blood T cells in healthy people across ages. Alongside a J-beta primer mix, a sample-barcoded 5' primer served in a second PCR lasting about 7 to 11 cycles. TCRdb processed the 5' RACE reads anew with MiXCR; each CDR3 protein has one entry. The sample records about 570,000 distinct CDR3 sequences, 27% being singletons. Another study also made use of these data, one on T cells of mothers and their children.

The sample comprised blood. These receptors all come from a boy younger than 10 in good health.

The CDR3 bases are TGTGCCAGCAGCGAGCCAGGGGGGACCTACGAGCAGTACTTC. This codes for CASSEPGGTYEQYF. The chain joins TRBV6-2 or TRBV6-3 to TRBJ2-5, with D possibly TRBD1 on 7 matching bases. The DNA end is more similar to TRBJ2-7, so the J call may be wrong. The germline gives CDR1 MNHEY, CDR2 SVGEGT. This CDR3 has 14 amino acids.

The sample holds a few counts of this clonotype. The chain links TRBV12-3 or TRBV12-4 to TRBJ2-7; a weak D match, TRBD1 (5 bases). The end of the DNA is better explained by TRBJ2-1, so the J call may be wrong. The CDR3 runs to 15 residues. In nucleotides, the CDR3 is TGTGCCAGCAGCCCGTCTTCGGGCAGGGTCGTTGAGCAGTTCTTC. The encoded protein is CASSPSSGRVVEQFF.

This sequence joins TRBV2 and TRBJ2-5; TRBD2 is a possible D gene (5 bases). V was shortened by 7 bases and J by 1 base, with 16 bases between the two germline ends. The CDR3 contains 15 residues. CDR1 and CDR2 (germline): SNHLY, FYNNEI. The CDR3 nucleotides are TGTGCCAGCAAAAAGCGGATAAAACCCCAAGAGACCCAGTACTTC. Its protein product is CASKKRIKPQETQYF.

This clonotype was seen a few times. The V and J genes are TRBV20-1 and TRBJ2-7, with a tentative D call TRBD1 (5 bases). Trimming stripped 6 bases from V and 5 bases from J, with 23 bases between. This CDR3 region has 15 residues. Germline V lookup: CDR1 DFQATT, CDR2 SNEGSKA (reference sequence). The CDR3 spells CSARGPRVEVNEQYF. The DNA of the CDR3 is TGCAGTGCCCGTGGGCCCAGGGTTGAAGTCAACGAGCAGTACTTC.

The CDR3 DNA is TGCAGTGCTAGAGGGGGGGGTTTAGCCAAAAACATTCAGTACTTC. Protein sequence: CSARGGGLAKNIQYF. The chain carries TRBV20-1 and TRBJ2-4; 7 nucleotides line up with TRBD2. Germline V gene lookup returns CDR1 DFQATT and CDR2 SNEGSKA (reference sequence). The CDR3 is 15 amino acids. V was pared by 1 base and J by 0 bases, with 3 bases of the junction left unmatched.

The chain couples TRBV3-1 to TRBJ1-1, with 7 bases matching TRBD1. V lost 4 bases, J lost 4 bases, and 12 bases stayed unmatched. Germline-derived CDR1 and CDR2 are LGHDT and YNNKEL (reference sequence). This CDR3 spans 16 amino acids. The CDR3: CASSPATGAGPTEAFF. CDR3 DNA sequence: TGTGCCAGCAGCCCAGCAACAGGGGCGGGGCCCACTGAAGCTTTCTTT.

This clonotype was counted a few times. The V and J genes are TRBV9 and TRBJ2-1; 9 bases are a match to TRBD1. The CDR3 sequence is 18 residues long. The ends lost 0 bases at V and 1 base at J; junction bases unmatched: 8. Germline V gives CDR1 SGDLS, CDR2 YYNGEE. CDR3 DNA sequence: TGTGCCAGCAGCGTAGCTTCTTGGGGGACAGGGTCCTACAATGAGCAGTTCTTC. The encoded protein is CASSVASWGTGSYNEQFF.

The V and J genes are TRBV19 and TRBJ2-3, with TRBD2 matching 11 bases. CDR1 is LNHDA, CDR2 SQIVND, per germline (reference sequence). V was pared by 6 bases and J by 3 bases, with 5 bases of the junction left unmatched. The CDR3 has 15 residues. The CDR3 DNA reads TGTGCCAGTAGACCGGGACTAGCGGAGACAGATACGCAGTATTTT. Protein sequence: CASRPGLAETDTQYF.

The table lists this clonotype with a few counts. CDR3 nucleotides: TGTGCCAGCAGCCACGTGGACAGGCCGACCACAGATACGCAGTATTTT. Its protein product is CASSHVDRPTTDTQYF. The genes are TRBV6-5 and TRBJ2-3; TRBD1 aligns across 7 bases. Germline assignment: CDR1 MNHEY and CDR2 SVGAGI. This CDR3 has 16 residues. The trim removed 6 bases at V and 2 bases at J, leaving 11 bases unmatched.

Many counts were recorded for this clonotype. The chain links TRBV25-1 to TRBJ1-1; no reliable D call. Germline V gives CDR1 MGHDK, CDR2 SYGVNS. Trimming took 3 bases from V and 0 from J, leaving 20 bases between them. The length of the CDR3 is 18 residues. CDR3 sequence: CASSDPVDWRGMNTEAFF. The DNA for the CDR3 is TGTGCCAGCAGTGACCCGGTGGACTGGCGGGGTATGAACACTGAAGCTTTCTTT.

The chain has TRBV9 and TRBJ2-2; D unresolved. The germline V and J ends were trimmed by 0 bases and 7 bases, with 7 bases remaining between them. Looked up from germline, CDR1 is SGDLS and CDR2 is YYNGEE. This CDR3 spans 13 amino acids. CDR3 sequence (DNA): TGTGCCAGCAGCGTAGAACCAGACGGGGAGCTGTTTTTT. Its translation: CASSVEPDGELFF.

The chain recombines TRBV12-5 with TRBJ2-5; TRBD1 agrees at 8 bases. CDR1 is LGHNT, CDR2 FRNRAP, per germline. The trim removed 6 bases at V and 4 bases at J, leaving 7 bases unmatched. The CDR3 has 14 residues. The CDR3 DNA is TGTGCTAGTGGCCTCGGACAGGGAGTAGAGACCCAGTACTTC. It codes for CASGLGQGVETQYF.

This clonotype was counted a few times. The chain carries TRBV5-1 and TRBJ2-7, with D possibly being TRBD1 (6 bases). Germline CDR1 reads SGHRS; CDR2 reads YFSETQ. V was pared by 1 base and J by 6 bases, with 14 bases between. CDR3 length: 14 residues. The CDR3 sequence: CASSLTGTVGEQYF. The CDR3 DNA is TGCGCCAGCAGCTTGACAGGGACCGTGGGCGAGCAGTACTTC.